This T cell receptor beta chain was recovered during a study of blood T cell repertoires in COVID-19. Study in general: Both acute and convalescent COVID-19 samples were obtained from the United States, Italy and Spain.

The CDR3 extends over 15 amino acids. The V gene end was trimmed by 6 bases and the J gene end by 7 bases; junction bases not matched to a gene: 10. The V gene's germline CDR1 is SNHLY and CDR2 FYNNEI. Using immunoSEQ multiplex PCR, the repertoire was profiled, and TCRdb retains in-frame clones only, with some absent. Of 300,000 or so clones listed, roughly nine tenths are singletons. The sequence was collected from a woman aged 25 to 39 who had recovered from COVID-19. V and J are TRBV2 and TRBJ1-5, with 9 bases matching TRBD1. Sequencing was performed on PBMCs or T cells enriched from blood (not recorded which). In DNA form, the CDR3 reads TGTGCCAGCAGGCGGGGACAGGGTTACTGGCAGCCCCAGCATTTT. This gives the protein CASRRGQGYWQPQHF.